The rows below give T cell receptor beta chains drawn from one sample of a study of Graves' ophthalmopathy and Graves' hyperthyroidism. MiXCR, run by TCRdb on the multiplex PCR reads, gives a single entry per CDR3 protein. The sample records around 400,000 distinct CDR3 sequences, roughly 21% being singletons. Sequenced material: peripheral blood. These receptors were collected from a woman younger than 35 with stable Graves' hyperthyroidism. Both conserved end residues are part of each CDR3. D genes are given only for firm matches. Expanded clones are given a class, and other clones once, few, many or no size at all.

clone size | J gene | V gene | D gene | CDR3 DNA | CDR3 protein
many | TRBJ1-2 | TRBV24-1 | TRBD1 | TGTGCCACCAGTGATTGGGACAGCAACTATGGCTACACCTTC | CATSDWDSNYGYTF
many | TRBJ2-2 | TRBV14 | TRBD1 | TGTGCCAGCAGCCAGAAGACAGGGATCACCGGGGAGCTGTTTTTT | CASSQKTGITGELFF
few | TRBJ1-5 | TRBV4-1 | - | TGCGCCAGCAGCCACGAAAGGACGGGAGCGGGCAATCAGCCCCAGCATTTT | CASSHERTGAGNQPQHF
few | TRBJ1-1 | TRBV7-2 | - | TGTGCCAGCAGCTTAACACTATCGACTGAAGCTTTCTTT | CASSLTLSTEAFF
many | TRBJ2-2 | TRBV2 | - | TGTGCCAGCAGCCAACAGGGATCCGGGGAGCTGTTTTTT | CASSQQGSGELFF
many | TRBJ1-1 | TRBV12-3/TRBV12-4 | - | TGTGCCAGCAGTTTAGGTTTGGGGCAGAACACTGAAGCTTTCTTT | CASSLGLGQNTEAFF
many | TRBJ1-1 | TRBV27 | - | TGTGCCAGCAGTCGGCAGGACCTCACTGAAGCTTTCTTT | CASSRQDLTEAFF
- | TRBJ1-2 | TRBV7-8 | - | TGTGCCAGCAGCTTAGCGTATTGGAGACCGCGGGAACATGGCTACACCTTC | CASSLAYWRPREHGYTF
- | TRBJ2-2 | TRBV10-3 | - | TGTGCCATCAATGGGCCCCGCACCGGGGAGCTGTTTTTT | CAINGPRTGELFF
- | TRBJ1-2 | TRBV5-1 | - | TGCGCCAGCAGCTTGGGGAGGGAGAGTTATGGCTACACCTTC | CASSLGRESYGYTF
many | TRBJ1-1 | TRBV15 | - | TGTGCCACCAGCAGTCTGGCGCCTCCCGAGGGAGATGAAGCTTTCTTT | CATSSLAPPEGDEAFF
few | TRBJ2-4 | TRBV11-2 | TRBD2 | TGTGCCAGCAGCCCGTTTGGGGCTAGCGGGGGCTTGGCCAAAAACATTCAGTACTTC | CASSPFGASGGLAKNIQYF
- | TRBJ1-2 | TRBV12-3/TRBV12-4 | - | TGTGCCAGCAAGTACAGGACAGCTAACTATGGCTACACCTTC | CASKYRTANYGYTF
- | TRBJ1-5 | TRBV30 | TRBD1 | TGTGCCTGGAGTGGTGGGACAGGCTATTTGCCCCAGCATTTT | CAWSGGTGYLPQHF
many | TRBJ2-7 | TRBV6-5 | - | TGTGCCAGCAGTTACCAGACAGACTATAGGAGCTCCTACGAGCAGTACTTC | CASSYQTDYRSSYEQYF
few | TRBJ2-7 | TRBV18 | - | TGTGCCAGCTCACCCCGGGAAACCTACGAGCAGTACTTC | CASSPRETYEQYF
many | TRBJ2-3 | TRBV10-3 | - | TGTGCCATCAGTGAGTCCGTGGGGACAGATACGCAGTATTTT | CAISESVGTDTQYF
few | TRBJ2-1 | TRBV6-1 | TRBD2 | TGTGCCAGCAGTGAAGCTAGGCGGGGGGGCGGGAATGAGCAGTTCTTC | CASSEARRGGGNEQFF
many | TRBJ2-5 | TRBV20-1 | - | TGCAGTGCTACCGGACAGAGCCCACGCCAAGAGACCCAGTACTTC | CSATGQSPRQETQYF
- | TRBJ2-2 | TRBV6-1 | TRBD1 | TGTGCCAGCAGTGAGATCGGACAGGTCACCGGGGAGCTGTTTTTT | CASSEIGQVTGELFF
many | TRBJ1-1 | TRBV6-5 | - | TGTGCCAGCAGTTTACAGGGTCTGGACACTGAAGCTTTCTTT | CASSLQGLDTEAFF
many | TRBJ1-3 | TRBV12-3/TRBV12-4 | TRBD1 | TGTGCCAGCAGTTCGGGACAGGGAGGTTCTTACTCTGGAAACACCATATATTTT | CASSSGQGGSYSGNTIYF
many | TRBJ2-7 | TRBV25-1 | - | TGTGCCAGCAGTGGCCCGACAGGCTACGAGCAGTACTTC | CASSGPTGYEQYF
many | TRBJ2-7 | TRBV4-3 | TRBD1 | TGCGCCAGCAGCCGATGGACAGGGGGTACCGAGCAGTACTTC | CASSRWTGGTEQYF
- | TRBJ2-7 | TRBV6-5 | - | TGTGCCAGCAGTTACTCGCCAGGGGTATCTATTTCCTACGAGCAGTACTTC | CASSYSPGVSISYEQYF
many | TRBJ2-7 | TRBV6-2/TRBV6-3 | - | TGTGCCAGCAGACAGGCCCCCTACGAGCAGTACTTC | CASRQAPYEQYF
many | TRBJ1-2 | TRBV5-1 | TRBD1 | TGTGCCAGCAGTTCGACAGGGAACTATGGCTACACCTTC | CASSSTGNYGYTF
- | TRBJ1-1 | TRBV5-1 | TRBD1 | TGCGCCAGCAGCTGGACAGGCCCTGAAGCTTTCTTT | CASSWTGPEAFF
many | TRBJ2-7 | TRBV20-1 | TRBD1 | TGCAGTGCGCCGCCGGGACAGGATTACAGCGAGCAGTACTTC | CSAPPGQDYSEQYF
- | TRBJ1-1 | TRBV6-1 | TRBD1 | TGTGCCAGCAGTGAAGCTCAGGGGGTGACTGAAGCTTTCTTT | CASSEAQGVTEAFF
many | TRBJ2-5 | TRBV6-2/TRBV6-3 | TRBD2 | TGTGCCAGCACCGGGACTAGCGGAAGGAGGGAGACCCAGTACTTC | CASTGTSGRRETQYF
- | TRBJ1-6 | TRBV27 | TRBD1 | TGTGCCAGCAGTTTCGAAGGACAGGGGCGATACTCACCCCTCCACTTT | CASSFEGQGRYSPLHF
- | TRBJ2-5 | TRBV7-9 | TRBD1 | TGTGCCAGCAGCACCTGGGACAGCCAAGAGACCCAGTACTTC | CASSTWDSQETQYF
many | TRBJ2-7 | TRBV20-1 | - | TGCAGTGCTAAACGGGGCTGGGGACACGGCTACGAGCAGTACTTC | CSAKRGWGHGYEQYF
once | TRBJ1-2 | TRBV29-1 | - | TGCAGCGTTGTAAATGCAGACGACTACACCTTC | CSVVNADDYTF
many | TRBJ2-5 | TRBV19 | TRBD2 | TGTGCCAGTAGTGGGACTAGCGGGAGCGGGTACCAAGAGACCCAGTACTTC | CASSGTSGSGYQETQYF
many | TRBJ1-1 | TRBV7-3 | - | TGTGCCAGCAGCTTACAGGGTCACGACACTGAAGCTTTCTTT | CASSLQGHDTEAFF
- | TRBJ2-7 | TRBV28 | - | TGTGCCAGCATCCCCGGAGGGGTCTACGAGCAGTACTTC | CASIPGGVYEQYF
few | TRBJ1-2 | TRBV6-1 | - | TGTGCCAGCAGTGTCATCCGGGACGGCGGCTATGGCTACACCTTC | CASSVIRDGGYGYTF
few | TRBJ2-5 | TRBV5-1 | TRBD2 | TGCGCCAGCAGTTCGGGACTAGCGGACCAAGAGACCCAGTACTTC | CASSSGLADQETQYF
many | TRBJ2-2 | TRBV5-1 | - | TGCGCCAGCAGCTTGGAGGACCTAAACACCGGGGAGCTGTTTTTT | CASSLEDLNTGELFF
- | TRBJ2-7 | TRBV28 | - | TGTGCCAGCAGCCCAGCCGACAGACTCAATCCTCCCTACGAGCAGTACTTC | CASSPADRLNPPYEQYF
- | TRBJ2-1 | TRBV27 | - | TGTGCCAGCAGCCCGACCCCGTTGGGGGCAAGCAATGAGCAGTTCTTC | CASSPTPLGASNEQFF